This TCR beta chain is drawn from a study of graft-versus-host responses after intestinal transplantation. Study results and caveats: Subjects displaying graft-donor T cell macrochimerism possessed elevated graft-versus-host to host-versus-graft clonal ratios inside allografts.

Plates contained about 200,000 CFSE-labeled responder cells and about 200,000 irradiated, violet-dye-labeled stimulator cells. Proliferating responders of the CD3+CD4+ and CD3+CD8+ phenotypes with low CFSE were sorted after the reaction. V lost 5 bases and J lost 3; bases outside the gene matches: 27. The CDR3 covers 21 residues. CDR1 PRHDT and CDR2 FYEKMQ come from the germline V gene (reference sequence). Some clones are missing from TCRdb's copy, which holds only in-frame ones; the method was immunoSEQ multiplex PCR. The sample includes around 9,000 clones, about 30% of them seen just once. The chain uses TRBV13 and TRBJ2-7, with 8 positions matching TRBD2. The source was alloreactive CD8+ T cells from a mixed lymphocyte reaction culture, collected before transplantation. Regarding subset: CFSE-low proliferating T cells sorted from roughly six-day pre-transplant mixed lymphocyte reaction (GvH or HvG direction). The clonotype comes from a human patient who was an organ donor for intestinal transplantation. The CDR3: CASSPSPGGEGPLGPIYEQYF. The CDR3 DNA is TGTGCCAGCAGCCCATCCCCCGGGGGGGAGGGCCCGCTGGGCCCTATCTACGAGCAGTACTTC. The whole variable domain, remainder taken from reference TRBV13 and TRBJ2-7, is AAGVIQSPRHLIKEKRETATLKCYPIPRHDTVYWYQQGPGQDPQFLISFYEKMQSDKGSIPDRFSAQQFSDYHSELNMSSLELGDSALYFCASSPSPGGEGPLGPIYEQYFGPGTRLTVT.